The clone carrying this T cell receptor (beta chain) was observed a single time. Its antigen is unidentified. This entry is derived from a study of shared clonotypes between healthy human individuals. Study-wide findings and caveats: Although depth was large, rarefaction showed that sequencing of the sorted subsets was incomplete.

Division of CD4+ cells produced a CD45RA+ naive subset and a CD45RA-negative memory subset. Sequenced by immunoSEQ multiplex PCR; TCRdb stores in-frame clones only, minus some. This table has about 770,000 clones, approximately 72% appearing once. CDR1 is KGHSH and CDR2 is LQKENI in the germline V gene. The CDR3 extends over 17 amino acids. Between the trimmed V and J ends, which lost 3 bases and 0 bases, there was a span of 15 bases. This clonotype was obtained from a woman between 25 and 40 years old in good health. The sequenced sample consisted of memory CD4+ T cells sorted from blood. Regarding subset: CD45RA-negative fraction. The chain has TRBV18 and TRBJ2-4; D gene ambiguous. CDR3 protein: CASSPTHLVRAKNIQYF. The CDR3 region has the DNA TGTGCCAGCTCACCCACCCATTTAGTCAGAGCCAAAAACATTCAGTACTTC.